The entry that follows covers one TCR beta chain sequence. Its antigen is not identified. The assay was immunoSEQ multiplex PCR, and TCRdb's table has in-frame clones only and misses some. The repertoire holds fewer than 350,000 clones, with 85% to 90% as singletons. The data were taken from a study of cytomegalovirus exposure and HLA in healthy donors. Trimming took 4 bases from V and 6 from J, leaving 16 bases between them. This CDR3 has 14 amino acids. Germline V gene sequence: CDR1 LNHDA, CDR2 SQIVND (reference sequence). General observations from the study: The classifier, whose performance was assessed in both the original and validation cohorts, reportedly diagnosed cytomegalovirus status with high specificity and sensitivity. Rarity held for most TCR sequences, but there were some public TCRs that occurred in many donors. Altogether, 164 TCR beta chains were recorded as cytomegalovirus-associated.

The rearrangement uses TRBV19 and TRBJ2-7, with TRBD2 as a possible D gene (6 bases). Sequencing was done on a sample of PBMCs. This TCR was sampled from a woman between 18 and 29 years old in good health and CMV-seronegative. CDR3 bases: TGTGCCAGTAGTAGGCTAGGCGGGAAAGGCGAGCAGTACTTC. Amino acid sequence: CASSRLGGKGEQYF.